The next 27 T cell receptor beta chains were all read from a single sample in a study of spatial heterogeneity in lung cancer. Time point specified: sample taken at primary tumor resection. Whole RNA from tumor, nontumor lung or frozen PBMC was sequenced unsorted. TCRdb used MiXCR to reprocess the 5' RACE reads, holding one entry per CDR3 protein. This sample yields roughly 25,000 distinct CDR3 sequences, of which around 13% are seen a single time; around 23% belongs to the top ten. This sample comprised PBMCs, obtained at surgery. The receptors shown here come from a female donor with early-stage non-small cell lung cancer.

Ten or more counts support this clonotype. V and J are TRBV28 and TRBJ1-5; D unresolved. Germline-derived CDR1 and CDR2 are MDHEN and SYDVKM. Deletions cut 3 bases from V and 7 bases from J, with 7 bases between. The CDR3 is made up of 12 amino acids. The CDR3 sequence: CASSLGYQPQHF. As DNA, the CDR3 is TGTGCCAGCAGTTTGGGCTACCAGCCCCAGCATTTT.

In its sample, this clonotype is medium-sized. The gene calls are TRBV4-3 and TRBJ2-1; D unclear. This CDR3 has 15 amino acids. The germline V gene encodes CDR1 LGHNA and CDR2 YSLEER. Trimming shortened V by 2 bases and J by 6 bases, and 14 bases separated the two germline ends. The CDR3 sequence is CASSQSSRSGNEQFF. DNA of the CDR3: TGCGCCAGCAGCCAAAGTTCCAGGTCAGGCAATGAGCAGTTCTTC.

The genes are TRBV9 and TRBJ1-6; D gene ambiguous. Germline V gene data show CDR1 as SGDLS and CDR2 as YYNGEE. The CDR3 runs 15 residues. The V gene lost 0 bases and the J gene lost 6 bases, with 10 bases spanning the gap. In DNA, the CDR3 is TGTGCCAGCAGCGTAGGGAGAGAATCTAATTCACCCCTCCACTTT. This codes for CASSVGRESNSPLHF.

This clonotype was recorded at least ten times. CDR3 loop: CASSFGQGADEQYV. The CDR3 DNA reads TGTGCCAGCAGTTTCGGGCAGGGGGCTGACGAGCAGTACGTC. This chain links TRBV12-3 or TRBV12-4 with TRBJ2-7; 8 nucleotides align to TRBD1. Trimming at V came to 3 bases and at J to 5 bases, leaving 6 bases not matched to a gene. CDR3 length equals 14 residues.

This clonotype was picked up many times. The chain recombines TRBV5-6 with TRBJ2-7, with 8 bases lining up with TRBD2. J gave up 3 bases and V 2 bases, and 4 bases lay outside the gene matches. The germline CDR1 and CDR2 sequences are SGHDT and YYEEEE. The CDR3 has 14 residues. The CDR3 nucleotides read TGTGCCAGCAGCTTAGCGGGAGCGCGCTACGAGCAGTACTTC. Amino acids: CASSLAGARYEQYF.

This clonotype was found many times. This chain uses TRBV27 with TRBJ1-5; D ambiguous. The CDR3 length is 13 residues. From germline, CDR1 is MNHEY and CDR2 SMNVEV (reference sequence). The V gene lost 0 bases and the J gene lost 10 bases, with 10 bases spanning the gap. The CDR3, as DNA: TGTGCCAGCAGTTTATCCGGGCTCGGACCCCAGCATTTT. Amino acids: CASSLSGLGPQHF.

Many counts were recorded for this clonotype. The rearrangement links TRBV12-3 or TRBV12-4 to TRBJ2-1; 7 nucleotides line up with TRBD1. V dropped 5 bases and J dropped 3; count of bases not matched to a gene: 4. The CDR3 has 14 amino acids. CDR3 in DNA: TGTGCCAGCAGTATCCGACAGGGCTACAATGAGCAGTTCTTC. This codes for CASSIRQGYNEQFF.

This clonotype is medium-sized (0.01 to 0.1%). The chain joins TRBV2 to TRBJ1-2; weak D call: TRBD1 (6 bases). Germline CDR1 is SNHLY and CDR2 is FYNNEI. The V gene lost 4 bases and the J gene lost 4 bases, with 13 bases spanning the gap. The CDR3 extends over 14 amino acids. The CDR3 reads CASSAGTLAYGYTF. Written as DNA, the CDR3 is TGTGCCAGCAGTGCCGGGACATTAGCCTATGGCTACACCTTC.

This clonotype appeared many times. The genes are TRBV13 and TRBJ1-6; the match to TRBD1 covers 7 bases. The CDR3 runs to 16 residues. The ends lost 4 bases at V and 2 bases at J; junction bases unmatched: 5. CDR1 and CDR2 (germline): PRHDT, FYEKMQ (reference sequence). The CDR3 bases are TGTGCCAGCAGCTCCACCGGGACAGCCTATAATTCACCCCTCCACTTT. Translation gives CASSSTGTAYNSPLHF.

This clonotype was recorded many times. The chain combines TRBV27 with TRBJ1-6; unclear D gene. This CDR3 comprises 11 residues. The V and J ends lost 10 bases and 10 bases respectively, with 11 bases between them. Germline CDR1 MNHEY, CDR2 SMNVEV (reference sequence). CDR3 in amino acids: CAIAPISPLHF. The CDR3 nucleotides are TGTGCCATCGCTCCAATCTCACCCCTCCACTTT.

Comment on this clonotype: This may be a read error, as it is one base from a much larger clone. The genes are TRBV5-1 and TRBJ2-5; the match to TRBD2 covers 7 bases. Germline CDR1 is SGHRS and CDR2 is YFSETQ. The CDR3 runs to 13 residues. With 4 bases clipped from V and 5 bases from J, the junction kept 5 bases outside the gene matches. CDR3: CASSKAGAETQYF. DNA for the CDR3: TGCGCCAGCAGCAAGGCGGGAGCGGAGACCCAGTACTTC.

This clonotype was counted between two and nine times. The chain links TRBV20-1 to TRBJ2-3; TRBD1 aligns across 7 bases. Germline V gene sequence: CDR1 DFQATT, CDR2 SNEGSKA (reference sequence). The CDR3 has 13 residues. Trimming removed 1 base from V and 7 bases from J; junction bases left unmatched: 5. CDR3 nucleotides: TGCAGTGCTAGAGCACCGGGACAGCATACGCAGTATTTT. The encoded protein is CSARAPGQHTQYF.

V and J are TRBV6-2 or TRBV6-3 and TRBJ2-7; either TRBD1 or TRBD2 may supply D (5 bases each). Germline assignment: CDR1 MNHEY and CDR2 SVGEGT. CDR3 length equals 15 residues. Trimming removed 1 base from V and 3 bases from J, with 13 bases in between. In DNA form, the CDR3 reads TGTGCCAGCAGTTACTTACCCGATGGGGGCTACGAGCAGTACGTC. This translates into CASSYLPDGGYEQYV.

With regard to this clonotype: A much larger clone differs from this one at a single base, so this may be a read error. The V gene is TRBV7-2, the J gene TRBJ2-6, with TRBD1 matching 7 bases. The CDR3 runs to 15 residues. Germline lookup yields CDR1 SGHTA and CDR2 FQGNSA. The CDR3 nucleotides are TGTGTCAGCAGCCCAGACAGGGCCGGGGCCAACGTCCTGACTTTC. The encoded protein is CVSSPDRAGANVLTF.

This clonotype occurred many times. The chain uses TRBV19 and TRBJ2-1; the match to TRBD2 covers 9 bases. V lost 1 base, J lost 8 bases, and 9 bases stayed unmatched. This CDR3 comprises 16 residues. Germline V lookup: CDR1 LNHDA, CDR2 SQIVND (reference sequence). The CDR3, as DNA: TGTGCCAGTAGTATAGGGGGAGGGACTAGCATCCATGAGCAGTTCTTC. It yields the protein CASSIGGGTSIHEQFF.

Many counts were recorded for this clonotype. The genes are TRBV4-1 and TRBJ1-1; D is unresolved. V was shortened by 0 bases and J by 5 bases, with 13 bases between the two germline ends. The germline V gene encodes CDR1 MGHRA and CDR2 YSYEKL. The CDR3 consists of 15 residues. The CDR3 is CASSQDAGVDTEAFF. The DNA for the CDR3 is TGCGCCAGCAGCCAAGATGCCGGGGTGGATACTGAAGCTTTCTTT.

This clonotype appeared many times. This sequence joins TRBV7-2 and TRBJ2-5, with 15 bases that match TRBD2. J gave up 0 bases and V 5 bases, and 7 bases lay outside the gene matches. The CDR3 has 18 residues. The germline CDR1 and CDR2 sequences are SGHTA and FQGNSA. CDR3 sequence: CASSPRTSGGANQETQYF. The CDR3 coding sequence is TGTGCCAGCAGCCCAAGGACTAGCGGGGGGGCAAACCAAGAGACCCAGTACTTC.

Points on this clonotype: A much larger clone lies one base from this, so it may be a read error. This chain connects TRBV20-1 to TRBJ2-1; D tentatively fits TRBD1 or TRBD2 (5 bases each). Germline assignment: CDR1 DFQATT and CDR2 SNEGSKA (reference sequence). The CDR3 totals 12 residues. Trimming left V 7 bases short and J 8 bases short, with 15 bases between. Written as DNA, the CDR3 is TGCAGTGGTGAGGGGAAATTCGATGAGCAGTTCTTC. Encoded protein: CSGEGKFDEQFF.

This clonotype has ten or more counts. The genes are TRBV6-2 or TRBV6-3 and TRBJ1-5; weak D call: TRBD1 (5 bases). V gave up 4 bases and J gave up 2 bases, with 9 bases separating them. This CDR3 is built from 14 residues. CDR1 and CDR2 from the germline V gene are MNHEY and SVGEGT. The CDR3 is CASSSPGGNQPQHF. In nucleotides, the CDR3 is TGTGCCAGCAGTTCCCCGGGGGGCAATCAGCCCCAGCATTTT.

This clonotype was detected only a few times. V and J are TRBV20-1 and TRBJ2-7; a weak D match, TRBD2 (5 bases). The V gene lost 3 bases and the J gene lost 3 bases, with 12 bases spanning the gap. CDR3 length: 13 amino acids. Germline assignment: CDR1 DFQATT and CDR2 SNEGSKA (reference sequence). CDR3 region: CSASGESHYEQYF. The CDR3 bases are TGCAGTGCTAGTGGGGAGAGTCACTACGAGCAGTACTTC.

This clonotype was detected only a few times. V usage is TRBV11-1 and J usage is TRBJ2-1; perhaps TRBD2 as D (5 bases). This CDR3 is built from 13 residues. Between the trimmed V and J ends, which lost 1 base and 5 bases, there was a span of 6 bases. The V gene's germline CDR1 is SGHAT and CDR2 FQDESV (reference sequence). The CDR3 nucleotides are TGTGCCAGCAGCTTAGTGAGGGACAATGAGCAGTTCTTC. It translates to CASSLVRDNEQFF.

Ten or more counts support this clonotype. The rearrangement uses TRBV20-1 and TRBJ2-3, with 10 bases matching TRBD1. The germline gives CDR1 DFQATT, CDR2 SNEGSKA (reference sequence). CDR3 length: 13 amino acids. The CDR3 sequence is CRGDRGSTDTQYF. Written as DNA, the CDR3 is TGCAGGGGGGACAGGGGATCAACAGATACGCAGTATTTT.

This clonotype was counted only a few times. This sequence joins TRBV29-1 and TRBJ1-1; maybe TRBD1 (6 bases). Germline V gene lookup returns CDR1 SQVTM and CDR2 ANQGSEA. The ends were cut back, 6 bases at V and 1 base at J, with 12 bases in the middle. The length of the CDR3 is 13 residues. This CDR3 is CSVGGQWNTEAFF. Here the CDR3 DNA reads TGCAGCGTCGGCGGACAGTGGAACACTGAAGCTTTCTTT.

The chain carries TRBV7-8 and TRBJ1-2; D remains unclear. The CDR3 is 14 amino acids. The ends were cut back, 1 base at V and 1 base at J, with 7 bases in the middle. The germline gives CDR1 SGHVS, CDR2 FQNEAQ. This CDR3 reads CASSLGRFNYGYTF. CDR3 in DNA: TGTGCCAGCAGCTTAGGCAGATTTAACTATGGCTACACCTTC.

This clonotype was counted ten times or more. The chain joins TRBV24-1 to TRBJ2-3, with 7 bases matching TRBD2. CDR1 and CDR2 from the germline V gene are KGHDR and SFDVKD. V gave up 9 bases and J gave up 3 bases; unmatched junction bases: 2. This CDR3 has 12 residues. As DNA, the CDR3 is TGTGCCACCGGGGGACTAACAGATACGCAGTATTTT. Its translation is CATGGLTDTQYF.

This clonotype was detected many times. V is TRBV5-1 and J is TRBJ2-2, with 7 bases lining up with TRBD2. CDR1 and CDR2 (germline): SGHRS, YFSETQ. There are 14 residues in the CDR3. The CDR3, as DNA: TGCGCAGCGGGTCGGGAGGAGGACACCGGGGAGCTGTTTTTT. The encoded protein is CAAGREEDTGELFF.

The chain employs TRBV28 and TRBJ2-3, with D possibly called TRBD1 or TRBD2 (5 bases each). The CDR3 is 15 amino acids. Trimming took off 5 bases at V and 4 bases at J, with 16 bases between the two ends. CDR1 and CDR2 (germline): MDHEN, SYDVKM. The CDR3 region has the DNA TGTGCCAGCAGTGGGACCGTCGCCACCCCAGATACGCAGTATTTT. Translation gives CASSGTVATPDTQYF.